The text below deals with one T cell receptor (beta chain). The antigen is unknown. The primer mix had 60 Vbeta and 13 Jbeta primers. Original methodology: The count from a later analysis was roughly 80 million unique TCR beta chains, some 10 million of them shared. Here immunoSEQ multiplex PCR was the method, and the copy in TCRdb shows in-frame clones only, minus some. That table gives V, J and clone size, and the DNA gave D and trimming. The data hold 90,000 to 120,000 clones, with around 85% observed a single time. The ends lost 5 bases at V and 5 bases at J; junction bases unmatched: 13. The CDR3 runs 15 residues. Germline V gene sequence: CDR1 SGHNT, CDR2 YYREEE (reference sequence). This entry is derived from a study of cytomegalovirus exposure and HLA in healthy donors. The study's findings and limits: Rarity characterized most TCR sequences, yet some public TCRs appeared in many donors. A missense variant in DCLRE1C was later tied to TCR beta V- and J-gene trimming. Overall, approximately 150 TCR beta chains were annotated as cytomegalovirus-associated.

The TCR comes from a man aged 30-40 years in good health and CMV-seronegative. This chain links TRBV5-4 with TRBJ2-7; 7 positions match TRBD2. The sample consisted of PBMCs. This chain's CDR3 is CASSLGAGSGDEQYF. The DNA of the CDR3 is TGTGCCAGCAGTTTAGGAGCGGGATCTGGAGACGAGCAGTACTTC.